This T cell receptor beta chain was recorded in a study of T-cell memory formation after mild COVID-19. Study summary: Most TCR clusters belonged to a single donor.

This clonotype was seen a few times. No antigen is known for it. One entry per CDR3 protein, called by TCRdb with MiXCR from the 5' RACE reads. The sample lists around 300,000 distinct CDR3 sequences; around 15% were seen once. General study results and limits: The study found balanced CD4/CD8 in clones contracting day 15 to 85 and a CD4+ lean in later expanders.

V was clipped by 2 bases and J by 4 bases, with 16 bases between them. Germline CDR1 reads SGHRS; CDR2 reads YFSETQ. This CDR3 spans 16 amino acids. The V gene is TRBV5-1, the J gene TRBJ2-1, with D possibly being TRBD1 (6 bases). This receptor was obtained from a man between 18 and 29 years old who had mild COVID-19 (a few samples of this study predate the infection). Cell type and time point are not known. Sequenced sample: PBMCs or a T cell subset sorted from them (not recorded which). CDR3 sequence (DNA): TGCGCCAGCAGCTTACAGGGCCCCGGGTTGTACAATGAGCAGTTCTTC. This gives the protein CASSLQGPGLYNEQFF.